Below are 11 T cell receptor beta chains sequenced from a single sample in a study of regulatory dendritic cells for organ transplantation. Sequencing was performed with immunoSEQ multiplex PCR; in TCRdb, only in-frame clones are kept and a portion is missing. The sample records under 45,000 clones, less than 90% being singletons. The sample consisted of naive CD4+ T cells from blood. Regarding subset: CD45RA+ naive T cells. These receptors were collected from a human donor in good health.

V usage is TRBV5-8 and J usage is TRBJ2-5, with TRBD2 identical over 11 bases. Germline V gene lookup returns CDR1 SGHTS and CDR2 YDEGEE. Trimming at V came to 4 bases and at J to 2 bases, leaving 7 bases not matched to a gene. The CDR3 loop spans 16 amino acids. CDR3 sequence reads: CASSIGTSGLQETQYF. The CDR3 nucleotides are TGTGCCAGCAGCATAGGGACTAGCGGACTACAAGAGACCCAGTACTTC.

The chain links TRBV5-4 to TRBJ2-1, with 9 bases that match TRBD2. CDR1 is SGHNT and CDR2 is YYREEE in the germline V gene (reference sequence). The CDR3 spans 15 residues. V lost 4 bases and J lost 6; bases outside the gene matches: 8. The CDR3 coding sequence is TGTGCCAGCAGCCCTAGACTAGCGGTAGGCAATGAGCAGTTCTTC. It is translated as CASSPRLAVGNEQFF.

This CDR3 reads CATPHIRASSEKLFF. The CDR3 DNA sequence: TGTGCCACCCCACACATTAGAGCCAGCAGCGAAAAACTGTTTTTT. The V gene is TRBV6-7, the J gene TRBJ1-4, with D uncertain. TRBV6-7 is an open reading frame whose function is uncertain. The length of the CDR3 is 15 residues. V lost 10 bases and J 8 bases, leaving 23 bases between the germline ends.

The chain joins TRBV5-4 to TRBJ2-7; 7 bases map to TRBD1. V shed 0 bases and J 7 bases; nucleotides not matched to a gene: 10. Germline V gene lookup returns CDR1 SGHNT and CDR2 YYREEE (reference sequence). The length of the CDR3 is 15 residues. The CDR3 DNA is TGTGCCAGCAGCTTGGATGGCAGGGGGATAGGGGAGCAGTACTTC. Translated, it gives CASSLDGRGIGEQYF.

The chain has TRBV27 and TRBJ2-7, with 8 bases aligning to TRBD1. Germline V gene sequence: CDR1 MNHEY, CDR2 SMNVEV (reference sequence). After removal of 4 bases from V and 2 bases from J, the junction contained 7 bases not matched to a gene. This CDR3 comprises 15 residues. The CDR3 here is CASSSPPGQAYEQYF. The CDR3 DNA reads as TGTGCCAGCAGTTCCCCCCCGGGACAGGCCTACGAGCAGTACTTC.

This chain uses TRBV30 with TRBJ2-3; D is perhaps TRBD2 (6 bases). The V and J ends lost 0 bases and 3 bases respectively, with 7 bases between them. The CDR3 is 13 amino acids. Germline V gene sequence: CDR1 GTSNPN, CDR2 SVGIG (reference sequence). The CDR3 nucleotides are TGTGCCTGGAGTGTTCGGGGGACAGATACGCAGTATTTT. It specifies CAWSVRGTDTQYF.

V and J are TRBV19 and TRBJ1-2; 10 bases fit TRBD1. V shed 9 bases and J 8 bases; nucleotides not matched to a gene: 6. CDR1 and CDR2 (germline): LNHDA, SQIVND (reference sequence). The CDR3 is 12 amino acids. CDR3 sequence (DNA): TGTGCCAGCGCGGACAGGGGGTACGGCTACACCTTC. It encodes CASADRGYGYTF. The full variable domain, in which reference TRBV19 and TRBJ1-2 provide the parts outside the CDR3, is DGGITQSPKYLFRKEGQNVTLSCEQNLNHDAMYWYRQDPGQGLRLIYYSQIVNDFQKGDIAEGYSVSREKKESFPLTVTSAQKNPTAFYLCASADRGYGYTFGSGTRLTVV.

CDR3 sequence (DNA): TGTGCCAGCAGCGAATCCGGGACAGGAAATTCACCCCTCCACTTT. Its protein is CASSESGTGNSPLHF. The chain uses TRBV9 and TRBJ1-6; the match to TRBD1 covers 8 bases. Germline V lookup: CDR1 SGDLS, CDR2 YYNGEE. V dropped 3 bases and J dropped 7; count of bases not matched to a gene: 6. The CDR3 length is 15 residues.

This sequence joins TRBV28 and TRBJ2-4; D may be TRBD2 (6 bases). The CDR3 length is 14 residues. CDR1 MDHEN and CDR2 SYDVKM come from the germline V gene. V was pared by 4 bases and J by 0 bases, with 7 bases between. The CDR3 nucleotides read TGTGCCAGCAGTTCGGGAGCAGCCAAAAACATTCAGTACTTC. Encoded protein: CASSSGAAKNIQYF.

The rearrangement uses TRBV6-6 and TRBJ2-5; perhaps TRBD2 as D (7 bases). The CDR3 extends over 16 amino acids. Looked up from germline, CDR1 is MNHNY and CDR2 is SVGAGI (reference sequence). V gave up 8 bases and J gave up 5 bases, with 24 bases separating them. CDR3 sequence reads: CASFLGRGGPVETQYF. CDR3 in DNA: TGTGCCAGCTTTCTTGGTCGCGGGGGCCCCGTGGAGACCCAGTACTTC.

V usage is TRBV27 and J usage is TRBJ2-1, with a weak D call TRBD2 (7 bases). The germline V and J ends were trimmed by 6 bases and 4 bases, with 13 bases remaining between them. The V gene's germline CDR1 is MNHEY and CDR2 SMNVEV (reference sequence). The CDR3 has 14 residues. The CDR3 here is CASRQGGKYNEQFF. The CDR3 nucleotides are TGTGCCAGCAGACAGGGAGGGAAATACAATGAGCAGTTCTTC.